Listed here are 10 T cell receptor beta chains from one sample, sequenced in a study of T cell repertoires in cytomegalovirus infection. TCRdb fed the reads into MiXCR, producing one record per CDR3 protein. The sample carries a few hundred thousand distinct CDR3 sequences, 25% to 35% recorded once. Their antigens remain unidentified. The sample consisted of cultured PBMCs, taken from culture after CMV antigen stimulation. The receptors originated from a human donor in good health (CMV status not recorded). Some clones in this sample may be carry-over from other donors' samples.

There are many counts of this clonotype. For the CDR3, the DNA is TGTGCCAGCAGTTACTCGCGGACGGGGACAGGGCCTGGAAACACCATATATTTT. It encodes CASSYSRTGTGPGNTIYF. The rearrangement uses TRBV6-6 and TRBJ1-3; 9 bases are a match to TRBD1. V was clipped by 0 bases and J by 2 bases; unmatched bases: 8. Germline V gene sequence: CDR1 MNHNY, CDR2 SVGAGI (reference sequence). The CDR3 spans 18 residues.

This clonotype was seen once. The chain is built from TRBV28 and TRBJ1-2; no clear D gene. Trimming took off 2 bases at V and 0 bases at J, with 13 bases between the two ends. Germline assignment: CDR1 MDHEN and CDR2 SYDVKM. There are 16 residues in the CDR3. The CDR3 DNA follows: TGTGCCAGCAGTTTACAAGCCGGGATACCTAACTATGGCTACACCTTC. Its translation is CASSLQAGIPNYGYTF.

For the CDR3, the DNA is TGTGCCAGCAGTTACTCGCCCCAGGGAGACACCGGGGAGCTGTTTTTT. It encodes CASSYSPQGDTGELFF. The chain joins TRBV6-5 to TRBJ2-2; D is possibly TRBD1 or TRBD2 (5 bases each). CDR3 size: 16 residues. Trimming stripped 0 bases from V and 3 bases from J, with 11 bases between. CDR1 is MNHEY and CDR2 is SVGAGI in the germline V gene.

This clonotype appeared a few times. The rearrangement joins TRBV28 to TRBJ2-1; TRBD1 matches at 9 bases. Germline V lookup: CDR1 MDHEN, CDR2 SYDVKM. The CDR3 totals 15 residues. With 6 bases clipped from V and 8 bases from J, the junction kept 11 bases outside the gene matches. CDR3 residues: CASRGDREGLDEQFF. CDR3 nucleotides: TGTGCCAGCAGAGGGGACAGGGAGGGTTTGGATGAGCAGTTCTTC.

The CDR3 is CASSPPQGALSRRQETQYF. The CDR3 region has the DNA TGTGCCAGCAGCCCCCCTCAGGGGGCGCTATCCCGGCGACAAGAGACCCAGTACTTC. The gene calls are TRBV7-9 and TRBJ2-5, with 8 bases aligning to TRBD1. V shed 5 bases and J 2 bases; nucleotides not matched to a gene: 19. CDR3 length equals 19 residues. Germline V gives CDR1 SEHNR, CDR2 FQNEAQ (reference sequence).

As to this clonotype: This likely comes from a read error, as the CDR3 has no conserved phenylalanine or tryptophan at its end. The CDR3 region has the DNA TGTGACAGCAGTCCCAGACTAAGCTCTGGAAACACCATATATTCT. It yields the protein CDSSPRLSSGNTIYS. J is TRBJ1-3 and V is TRBV7-4; D is ambiguous. This CDR3 is built from 15 residues. The germline V gene has CDR1 SGHVT and CDR2 SQSDAQ.

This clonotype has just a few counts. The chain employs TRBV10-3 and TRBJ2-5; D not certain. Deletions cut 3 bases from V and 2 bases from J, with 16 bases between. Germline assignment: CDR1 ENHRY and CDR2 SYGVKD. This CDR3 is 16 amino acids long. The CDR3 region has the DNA TGTGCCATCAGTGACTCCCGGGCAGAATCTCAAGAGACCCAGTACTTC. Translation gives CAISDSRAESQETQYF.

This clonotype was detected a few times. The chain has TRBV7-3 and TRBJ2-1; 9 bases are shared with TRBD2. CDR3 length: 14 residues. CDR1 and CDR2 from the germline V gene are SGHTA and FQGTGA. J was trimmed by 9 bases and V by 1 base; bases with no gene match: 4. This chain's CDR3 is CASSLSSGSGEQFF. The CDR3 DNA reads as TGTGCCAGCAGCTTAAGTAGCGGGAGCGGTGAGCAGTTCTTC.

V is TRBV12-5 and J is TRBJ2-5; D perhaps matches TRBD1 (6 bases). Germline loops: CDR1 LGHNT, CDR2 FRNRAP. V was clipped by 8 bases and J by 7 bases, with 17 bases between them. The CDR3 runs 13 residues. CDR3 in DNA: TGTGCTAGTTTCGACAGGACATACCGGACCCAGTACTTC. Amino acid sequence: CASFDRTYRTQYF.

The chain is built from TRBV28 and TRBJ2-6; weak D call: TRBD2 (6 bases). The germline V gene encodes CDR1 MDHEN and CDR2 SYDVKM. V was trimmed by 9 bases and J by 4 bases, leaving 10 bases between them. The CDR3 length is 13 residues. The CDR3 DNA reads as TGTGCCAGTTCGGGGGACGGGGCCAACGTCCTGACTTTC. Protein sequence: CASSGDGANVLTF.